This T cell receptor beta chain is from a study of naive CD8 T cells in extremely preterm neonates. Profiling relied on immunoSEQ multiplex PCR, and the TCRdb table lists in-frame clones only, not all of them. The sample contains approximately 8,000 clones, roughly 98% of which appear only once. The CDR3 has 16 amino acids. V was cut by 5 bases and J by 4 bases, with 20 bases left in between. Germline V gene sequence: CDR1 MNHEY, CDR2 SMNVEV (reference sequence). The V gene is TRBV27, the J gene TRBJ1-2, with D possibly being TRBD1 (6 bases). The sequencing sample was made of naive CD8+ T cells from blood. The TCR comes from a human donor in good health. CDR3: CASSPEHRDTFYGYTF. For the CDR3, the DNA is TGTGCCAGCAGTCCCGAACACCGGGACACCTTCTATGGCTACACCTTC.